This TCR beta chain is drawn from a study of blood T cell repertoires in COVID-19. In the original processing: Reference gene primer amplification gave estimated nucleated cell counts. Repertoires were generated with immunoSEQ multiplex PCR, while TCRdb's copy carries only in-frame clones and drops some. Clone size and the V and J calls come from that table; the DNA yielded D and trimming. The sample lists under 300,000 clones; 70% to 90% were seen once. Study members were between about 18 and 100 years old and lived in around 24 US regions. Cohort 3 donors counted as recovered after two negative PCRs, clearance, or resolved symptoms. Trimming cost V 4 bases and J 1 base; bases outside gene matches: 14. This CDR3 has 19 residues.

Sequenced sample: PBMCs or T cells enriched from blood (not recorded which). This TCR derives from a man younger than 30 who had recovered from COVID-19. This rearrangement joins TRBV5-3 to TRBJ1-5, with 10 nucleotides matching TRBD1. TRBV5-3 is filed as an ORF, its function uncertain. In DNA form, the CDR3 reads TGTGCCAGAAGCCGGGACTTCCCTCGGGACAGGGGAAGCAATCAGCCCCAGCATTTT. Residues: CARSRDFPRDRGSNQPQHF.